These 13 T cell receptor beta chains share one sample of origin, sequenced in a study of OX40 agonist ivuxolimab in advanced cancers. The repertoire was sequenced with immunoSEQ multiplex PCR; TCRdb's copy has only in-frame clones and lacks some. The sample records about 63,000 clones, approximately 92% being singletons. This specimen was CD4+ or CD8+ T cells sorted from blood, taken in a trial of the OX40 agonist ivuxolimab. All receptors derive from an adult with an advanced solid tumor such as melanoma, head and neck, liver or kidney cancer.

This clone has a single count. CDR3 nucleotides: TGCGCCAGCAGCCCCGGGACAGGGGCCTCCTACGAGCAGTACTTC. Residues: CASSPGTGASYEQYF. The J gene is TRBJ2-7, the V gene TRBV4-1; TRBD1 matches 10 bases. CDR1 is MGHRA, CDR2 YSYEKL, per germline. J lost 0 bases, V lost 4 bases, and 3 bases had no gene match. The CDR3 spans 15 residues.

J is TRBJ2-2 and V is TRBV19; TRBD2 matches 13 bases. The CDR3 is 17 residues long. V lost 9 bases, J lost 4 bases, and 11 bases stayed unmatched. The V gene's germline CDR1 is LNHDA and CDR2 SQIVND (reference sequence). The CDR3: CASGTSGRALSTGELFF. The CDR3 region has the DNA TGTGCCAGCGGCACTAGCGGGAGGGCCTTAAGCACCGGGGAGCTGTTTTTT.

The J gene is TRBJ2-6, the V gene TRBV19; 7 positions agree with TRBD2. The V and J ends lost 3 bases and 4 bases, in that order; junction bases with no gene match: 12. The CDR3 length is 18 residues. Germline values: CDR1 LNHDA, CDR2 SQIVND (reference sequence). This CDR3 reads CASSIWGRARTGANVLTF. The CDR3 bases are TGTGCCAGTAGTATTTGGGGGAGGGCCCGGACCGGGGCCAACGTCCTGACTTTC.

The V call is TRBV19, the J call TRBJ2-7; 7 bases map to TRBD1. Trimming removed 6 bases from V and 2 bases from J; junction bases left unmatched: 4. Germline CDR1 LNHDA, CDR2 SQIVND (reference sequence). This CDR3 has 13 amino acids. The CDR3 here is CASRSQGTYEQYF. The CDR3 DNA follows: TGTGCCAGTAGATCACAGGGGACCTACGAGCAGTACTTC.

This clone has just a few counts. V usage is TRBV7-8 and J usage is TRBJ1-5; 8 bases agree with TRBD1. The CDR3 spans 17 residues. From germline, CDR1 is SGHVS and CDR2 FQNEAQ. With 2 bases clipped from V and 0 bases from J, the junction kept 6 bases outside the gene matches. CDR3 protein: CASSLTGGLYSNQPQHF. The CDR3 bases are TGTGCCAGCAGCTTAACAGGGGGTCTTTATAGCAATCAGCCCCAGCATTTT.

The V call is TRBV19, the J call TRBJ2-4, with D perhaps matching TRBD1 (7 bases). The V gene lost 4 bases and the J gene lost 5 bases, with 24 bases spanning the gap. Germline V gene sequence: CDR1 LNHDA, CDR2 SQIVND (reference sequence). The CDR3 length is 18 residues. CDR3 sequence reads: CASSTIQGGAIFENIQYF. The CDR3 DNA is TGTGCCAGTAGTACCATTCAGGGGGGCGCGATTTTTGAAAACATTCAGTACTTC.

V is TRBV2 and J is TRBJ1-2; D not certain. V lost 7 bases and J lost 8, with 14 bases in between. The CDR3 sequence is 12 residues long. Looked up from germline, CDR1 is SNHLY and CDR2 is FYNNEI. CDR3 amino acids: CASKGWGTGYTF. The CDR3 DNA sequence: TGTGCCAGCAAGGGATGGGGAACGGGCTACACCTTC.

This clone was seen more than once but under ten times. The genes are TRBV4-1 and TRBJ2-7; D not resolved. Germline-derived CDR1 and CDR2 are MGHRA and YSYEKL. There are 15 residues in the CDR3. V dropped 2 bases and J dropped 1 base, with 12 bases sitting between them. This CDR3 is CASSQWVIQSYEQYF. Here the CDR3 DNA reads TGCGCCAGCAGCCAATGGGTTATTCAGTCCTACGAGCAGTACTTC.

The chain couples TRBV5-1 to TRBJ1-4; weak D call: TRBD1 (5 bases). CDR3 length equals 15 residues. Trimming took 1 base from V and 7 from J, leaving 14 bases between them. Germline V CDR1 and CDR2: SGHRS, YFSETQ. CDR3 in DNA: TGCGCCAGCAGCTTGAGTTCAGGGAGTGCTGAAAAACTGTTTTTT. Its protein is CASSLSSGSAEKLFF.

The V gene is TRBV28, the J gene TRBJ2-5; TRBD2 matches at 8 bases. There are 14 residues in the CDR3. Trimming cost V 2 bases and J 4 bases; bases outside gene matches: 3. CDR1 is MDHEN and CDR2 is SYDVKM in the germline V gene. CDR3 bases: TGTGCCAGCAGTTTACCGGGAGGGGCAGAGACCCAGTACTTC. Protein product: CASSLPGGAETQYF.

The V and J genes are TRBV5-4 and TRBJ2-7; 10 bases are shared with TRBD1. This CDR3 is built from 12 residues. V shed 3 bases and J 7 bases; nucleotides not matched to a gene: 1. Germline-derived CDR1 and CDR2 are SGHNT and YYREEE (reference sequence). The DNA of the CDR3 is TGTGCCAGCAGCTGGGACAGGGGAGAGCAGTACTTC. The encoded protein is CASSWDRGEQYF.

The gene calls are TRBV7-3 and TRBJ2-2, with no clear D. This CDR3 contains 14 residues. Between the trimmed V and J ends, which lost 5 bases and 6 bases, there was a span of 13 bases. Germline values: CDR1 SGHTA, CDR2 FQGTGA. CDR3 loop: CASSVNLIAGELFF. As DNA, the CDR3 is TGTGCCAGCAGCGTTAATCTCATCGCCGGGGAGCTGTTTTTT.

The chain combines TRBV5-6 with TRBJ2-7; 8 bases are shared with TRBD1. Unmatched junction bases numbered 4, after V lost 1 base and J lost 13 bases. In germline, CDR1 is SGHDT, CDR2 YYEEEE. The CDR3 is 11 residues long. CDR3 residues: CASSLRDRLYF. CDR3 sequence (DNA): TGTGCCAGCAGCTTGAGGGACAGGCTCTACTTC.